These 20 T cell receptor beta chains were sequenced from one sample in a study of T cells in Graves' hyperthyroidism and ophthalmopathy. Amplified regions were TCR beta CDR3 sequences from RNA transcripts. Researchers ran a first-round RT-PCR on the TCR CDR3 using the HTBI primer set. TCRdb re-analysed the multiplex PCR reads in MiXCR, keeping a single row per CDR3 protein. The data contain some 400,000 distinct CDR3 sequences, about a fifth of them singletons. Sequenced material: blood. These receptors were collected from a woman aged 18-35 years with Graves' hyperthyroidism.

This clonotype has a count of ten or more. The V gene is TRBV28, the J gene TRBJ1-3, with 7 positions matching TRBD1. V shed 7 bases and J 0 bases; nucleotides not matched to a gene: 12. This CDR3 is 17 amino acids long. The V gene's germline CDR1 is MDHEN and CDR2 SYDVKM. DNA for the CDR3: TGTGCCAGCACCCAGGGGGGAATTGCCGACTCTGGAAACACCATATATTTT. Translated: CASTQGGIADSGNTIYF.

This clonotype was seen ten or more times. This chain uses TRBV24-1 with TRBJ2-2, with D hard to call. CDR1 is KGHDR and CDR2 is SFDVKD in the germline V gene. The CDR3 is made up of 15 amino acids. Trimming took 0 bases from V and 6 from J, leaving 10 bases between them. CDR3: CATSDLGSSAGELFF. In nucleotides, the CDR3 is TGTGCCACCAGTGATTTGGGCAGCTCGGCCGGGGAGCTGTTTTTT.

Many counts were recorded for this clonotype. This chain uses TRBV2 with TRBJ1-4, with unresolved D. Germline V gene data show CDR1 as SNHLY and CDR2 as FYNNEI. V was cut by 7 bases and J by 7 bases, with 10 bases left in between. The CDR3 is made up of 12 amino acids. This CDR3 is CASKEVGEKLFF. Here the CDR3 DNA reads TGTGCCAGCAAGGAAGTGGGTGAAAAACTGTTTTTT.

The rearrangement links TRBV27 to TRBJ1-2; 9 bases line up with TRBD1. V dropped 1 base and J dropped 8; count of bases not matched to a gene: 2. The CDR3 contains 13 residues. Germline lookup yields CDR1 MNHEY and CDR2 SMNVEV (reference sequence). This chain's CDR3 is CASSLFTGGGYTF. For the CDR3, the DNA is TGTGCCAGCAGTTTATTCACAGGGGGCGGCTACACCTTC.

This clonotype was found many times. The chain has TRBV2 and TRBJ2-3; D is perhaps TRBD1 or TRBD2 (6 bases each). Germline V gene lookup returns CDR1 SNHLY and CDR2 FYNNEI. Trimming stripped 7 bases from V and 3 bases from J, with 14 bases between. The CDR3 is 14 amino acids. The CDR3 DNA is TGTGCCAGCAAAATGAGGGGGGAAACAGATACGCAGTATTTT. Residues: CASKMRGETDTQYF.

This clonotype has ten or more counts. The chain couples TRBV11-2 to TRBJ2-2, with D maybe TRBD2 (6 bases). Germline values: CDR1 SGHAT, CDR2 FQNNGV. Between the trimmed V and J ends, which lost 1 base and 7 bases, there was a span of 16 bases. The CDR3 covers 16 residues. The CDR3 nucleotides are TGTGCCAGCAGCTTAGGGAGGGGTACAGCCGACGGGGAGCTGTTTTTT. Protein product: CASSLGRGTADGELFF.

The CDR3 DNA reads as TGCAGTGCTAGAGATCAATGGGACAGGACGAATCAGCCCCAGCATTTT. Protein product: CSARDQWDRTNQPQHF. The rearrangement joins TRBV20-1 to TRBJ1-5; TRBD1 matches 8 bases. Germline CDR1 reads DFQATT; CDR2 reads SNEGSKA (reference sequence). The CDR3 contains 16 residues. V lost 0 bases and J lost 4; bases outside the gene matches: 8.

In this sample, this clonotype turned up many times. The CDR3 DNA sequence: TGTGCCAGCAGCCATCAGAGGCGGGGGGGGAAAGAGACCCAGTACTTC. Residues: CASSHQRRGGKETQYF. The genes are TRBV3-1 and TRBJ2-5, with 9 bases lining up with TRBD2. This CDR3 region has 16 residues. Trimming at V came to 3 bases and at J to 3 bases, leaving 8 bases not matched to a gene. The germline CDR1 and CDR2 sequences are LGHDT and YNNKEL (reference sequence).

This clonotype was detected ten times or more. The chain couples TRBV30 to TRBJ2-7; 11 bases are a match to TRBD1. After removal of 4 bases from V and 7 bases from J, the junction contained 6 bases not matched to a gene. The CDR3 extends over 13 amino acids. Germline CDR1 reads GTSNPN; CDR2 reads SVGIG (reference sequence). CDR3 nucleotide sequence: TGTGCCTGGACCCAGGGGACAGGGGGAGAGCAGTACTTC. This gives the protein CAWTQGTGGEQYF. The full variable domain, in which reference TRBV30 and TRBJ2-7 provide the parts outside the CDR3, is SQTIHQWPATLVQPVGSPLSLECTVEGTSNPNLYWYRQAAGRGLQLLFYSVGIGQISSEVPQNLSASRPQDRQFILSSKKLLLSDSGFYLCAWTQGTGGEQYFGPGTRLTVT.

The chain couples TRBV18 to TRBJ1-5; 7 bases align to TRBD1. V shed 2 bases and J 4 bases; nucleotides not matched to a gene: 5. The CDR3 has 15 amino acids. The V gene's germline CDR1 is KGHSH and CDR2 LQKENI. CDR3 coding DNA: TGTGCCAGCTCACCAGGGGACAGTCTAAATCAGCCCCAGCATTTT. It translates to CASSPGDSLNQPQHF.

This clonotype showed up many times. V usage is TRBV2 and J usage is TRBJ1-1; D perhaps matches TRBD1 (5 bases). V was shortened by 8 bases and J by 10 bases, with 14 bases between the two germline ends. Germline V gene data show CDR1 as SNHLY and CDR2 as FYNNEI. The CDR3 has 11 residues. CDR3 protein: CASAGVGGAFF. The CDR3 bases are TGTGCCAGCGCCGGGGTGGGGGGAGCTTTCTTT.

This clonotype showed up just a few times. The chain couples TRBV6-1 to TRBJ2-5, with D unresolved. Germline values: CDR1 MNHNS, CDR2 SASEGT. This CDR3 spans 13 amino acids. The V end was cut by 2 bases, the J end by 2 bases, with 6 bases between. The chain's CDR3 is CASSELPQETQYF. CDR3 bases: TGTGCCAGCAGTGAACTCCCGCAAGAGACCCAGTACTTC.

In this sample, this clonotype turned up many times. CDR3: CASSPMWRAHIQYF. CDR3 nucleotide sequence: TGTGCCAGCAGCCCGATGTGGAGGGCACACATTCAGTACTTC. This chain joins TRBV14 and TRBJ2-4, with D perhaps TRBD2 (6 bases). The CDR3 contains 14 residues. Germline CDR1 SGHDN, CDR2 FVKESK. The ends were cut back, 4 bases at V and 8 bases at J, with 15 bases in the middle. The full variable domain, its missing parts supplied by reference TRBV14 and TRBJ2-4, is EAGVTQFPSHSVIEKGQTVTLRCDPISGHDNLYWYRRVMGKEIKFLLHFVKESKQDESGMPNNRFLAERTGGTYSTLKVQPAELEDSGVYFCASSPMWRAHIQYFGAGTRLSVL.

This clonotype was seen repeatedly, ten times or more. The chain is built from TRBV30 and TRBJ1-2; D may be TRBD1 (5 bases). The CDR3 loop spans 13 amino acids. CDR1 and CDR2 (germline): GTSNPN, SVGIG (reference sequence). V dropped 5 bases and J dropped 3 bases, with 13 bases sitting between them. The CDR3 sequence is CAWLAGWDYGYTF. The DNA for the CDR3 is TGTGCCTGGCTCGCAGGGTGGGACTATGGCTACACCTTC.

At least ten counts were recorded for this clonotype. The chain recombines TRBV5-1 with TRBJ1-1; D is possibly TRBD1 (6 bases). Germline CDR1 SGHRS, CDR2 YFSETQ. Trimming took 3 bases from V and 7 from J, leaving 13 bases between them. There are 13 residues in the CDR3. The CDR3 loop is CASSWDGGREAFF. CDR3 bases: TGCGCCAGCAGCTGGGATGGGGGCCGTGAAGCTTTCTTT. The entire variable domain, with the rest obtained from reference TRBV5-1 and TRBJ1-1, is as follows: KAGVTQTPRYLIKTRGQQVTLSCSPISGHRSVSWYQQTPGQGLQFLFEYFSETQRNKGNFPGRFSGRQFSNSRSEMNVSTLELGDSALYLCASSWDGGREAFFGQGTRLTVV.

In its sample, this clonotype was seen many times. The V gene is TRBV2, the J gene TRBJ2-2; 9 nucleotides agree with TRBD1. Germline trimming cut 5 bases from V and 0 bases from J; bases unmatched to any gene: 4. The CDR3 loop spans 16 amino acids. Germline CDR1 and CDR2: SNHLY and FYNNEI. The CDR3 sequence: CASSTGQGSNTGELFF. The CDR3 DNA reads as TGTGCCAGCAGTACCGGACAGGGGTCGAACACCGGGGAGCTGTTTTTT. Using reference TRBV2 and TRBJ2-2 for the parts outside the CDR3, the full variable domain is EPEVTQTPSHQVTQMGQEVILRCVPISNHLYFYWYRQILGQKVEFLVSFYNNEISEKSEIFDDQFSVERPDGSNFTLKIRSTKLEDSAMYFCASSTGQGSNTGELFFGEGSRLTVL.

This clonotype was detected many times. In DNA form, the CDR3 reads TGTGCCATCAGTCCGGGCGGGGGGGCGGATGAGACCCAGTACTTC. Its translation is CAISPGGGADETQYF. The chain combines TRBV10-3 with TRBJ2-5; 9 nucleotides align to TRBD2. Germline CDR1 ENHRY, CDR2 SYGVKD. V dropped 5 bases and J dropped 5; count of bases not matched to a gene: 9. The CDR3 length is 15 residues.

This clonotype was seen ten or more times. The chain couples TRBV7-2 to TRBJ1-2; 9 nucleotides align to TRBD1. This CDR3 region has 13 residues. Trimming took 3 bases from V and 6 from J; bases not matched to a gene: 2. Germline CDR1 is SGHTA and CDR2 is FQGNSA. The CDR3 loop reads CASSFRQGDGYTF. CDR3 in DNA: TGTGCCAGCAGCTTCAGACAGGGGGATGGCTACACCTTC.

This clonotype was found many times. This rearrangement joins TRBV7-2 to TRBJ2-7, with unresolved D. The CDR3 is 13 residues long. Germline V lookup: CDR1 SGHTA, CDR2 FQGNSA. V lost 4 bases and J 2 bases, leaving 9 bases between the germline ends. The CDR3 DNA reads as TGTGCCAGCAGCTCCAGACATACCTACGAGCAGTACTTC. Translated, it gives CASSSRHTYEQYF.

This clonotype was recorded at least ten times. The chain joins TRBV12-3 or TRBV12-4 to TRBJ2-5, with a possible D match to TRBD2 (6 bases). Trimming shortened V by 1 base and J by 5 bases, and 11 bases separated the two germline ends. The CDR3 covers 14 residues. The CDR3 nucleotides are TGTGCCAGCAGTTTAGAACGTGGGAGGGAGACCCAGTACTTC. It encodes CASSLERGRETQYF.